This is a list of T cell receptor beta chains from one sample in a study of blood T cell repertoires in COVID-19. The method was immunoSEQ multiplex PCR; TCRdb's version includes in-frame clones alone and lacks a portion of them. The table lists 120,000 to 150,000 clones, approximately 87% of them singletons. Sample: peripheral blood. The receptors originated from a man aged 50-59 years who had recovered from COVID-19. The CDR3 runs from the conserved cysteine through the conserved F or W. The D gene is left open where the match is weak. The listing skips clone size in some rows; elsewhere it reads once, few, many or a size class.

-	TRBV7-6	TRBJ1-2	-	CASSPGGVGYGYTF	TGTGCCAGCAGCCCTGGGGGGGTTGGCTATGGCTACACCTTC
-	TRBV9	TRBJ2-5	-	CASSVVVGVGETQYF	TGTGCCAGCAGCGTAGTCGTTGGAGTTGGGGAGACCCAGTACTTC
-	TRBV19	TRBJ1-1	once	CASSAGSYTEAFF	TGTGCCAGTAGTGCAGGGTCGTACACTGAAGCTTTCTTT
TRBD2	TRBV4-1	TRBJ2-7	-	CASSQGLAGGQYEQYF	TGCGCCAGCAGCCAAGGACTAGCGGGGGGGCAGTACGAGCAGTACTTC
-	TRBV30	TRBJ2-7	-	CAWSVNSLYEQYF	TGTGCCTGGAGTGTAAATAGCCTTTACGAGCAGTACTTC
TRBD1	TRBV5-6	TRBJ1-2	-	CASSLEGQINYGYTF	TGTGCCAGCAGCTTGGAGGGACAGATTAACTATGGCTACACCTTC
-	TRBV29-1	TRBJ1-5	-	CSVTENSNQPQHF	TGCAGCGTTACAGAAAATAGCAATCAGCCCCAGCATTTT
TRBD2	TRBV9	TRBJ2-2	-	CASSAMTSGGVTGELFF	TGTGCCAGCAGCGCCATGACTAGCGGGGGGGTCACCGGGGAGCTGTTTTTT
TRBD1	TRBV19	TRBJ2-2	-	CASSDRAGTGELFF	TGTGCCAGTAGTGACAGGGCTGGCACCGGGGAGCTGTTTTTT
TRBD1	TRBV24-1	TRBJ2-5	-	CATSDQRTGGVETQYF	TGTGCCACCAGTGACCAGCGGACAGGGGGAGTGGAGACCCAGTACTTC
TRBD1	TRBV27	TRBJ1-1	-	CASRGRFGTGARMNTEAFF	TGTGCCAGCAGGGGGAGGTTTGGGACAGGAGCCCGGATGAACACTGAAGCTTTCTTT
-	TRBV4-1	TRBJ1-5	-	CASSQPNDQPQHF	TGCGCCAGCAGCCAACCAAATGATCAGCCCCAGCATTTT
TRBD1	TRBV5-1	TRBJ2-7	-	CASSLDGTGTYEQYF	TGCGCCAGCAGCTTGGACGGGACAGGCACCTACGAGCAGTACTTC
-	TRBV18	TRBJ2-2	few	CASSPRLDSYTGELFF	TGTGCCAGCTCACCACGGCTGGACAGTTACACCGGGGAGCTGTTTTTT
TRBD1	TRBV6-2/TRBV6-3	TRBJ2-7	once	CASSPTPGTGDDEQYF	TGTGCCAGCAGTCCCACCCCCGGGACAGGGGACGACGAGCAGTACTTC
-	TRBV5-1	TRBJ1-2	-	CASSLGGLGDTSYGYTF	TGCGCCAGCAGCTTGGGTGGTCTAGGGGACACCTCCTATGGCTACACCTTC
TRBD1	TRBV4-3	TRBJ1-2	-	CASSQEVNRGDYGYTF	TGCGCCAGCAGCCAAGAAGTGAACAGGGGCGACTATGGCTACACCTTC
TRBD1	TRBV4-1	TRBJ1-6	-	CASSQAGTGRDSPLHF	TGCGCCAGCAGCCAAGCTGGGACAGGTCGGGATTCACCCCTCCACTTT
-	TRBV29-1	TRBJ2-5	once	CSVDPNQETQYF	TGCAGCGTTGACCCAAACCAAGAGACCCAGTACTTC
TRBD2	TRBV11-3	TRBJ2-3	-	CASKVSGDFTDTQYF	TGTGCCAGCAAGGTCAGCGGGGACTTCACAGATACGCAGTATTTT
-	TRBV11-2	TRBJ1-1	once	CASSRRQKMNTEAFF	TGTGCCAGCAGCCGACGACAGAAGATGAACACTGAAGCTTTCTTT
-	TRBV30	TRBJ1-6	-	CAWKDRSPLHF	TGTGCCTGGAAAGACAGGTCACCCCTCCACTTT
TRBD2	TRBV6-4	TRBJ2-3	-	CASSDETGLAGGGDTQYF	TGTGCCAGCAGTGACGAAACGGGACTAGCGGGCGGCGGGGATACGCAGTATTTT
TRBD1	TRBV16	TRBJ1-1	-	CASSQRTGITEAFF	TGTGCCAGCAGCCAGAGGACAGGGATCACTGAAGCTTTCTTT
-	TRBV19	TRBJ2-2	-	CASRRTENTGELFF	TGTGCCAGTAGAAGGACAGAGAACACCGGGGAGCTGTTTTTT
TRBD1	TRBV5-1	TRBJ2-5	-	CASSSTGSETQYF	TGCGCCAGCAGCTCGACAGGGTCAGAGACCCAGTACTTC
TRBD1	TRBV19	TRBJ2-7	-	CASRETGGAYEQYF	TGTGCCAGTAGGGAGACAGGGGGGGCCTACGAGCAGTACTTC
-	TRBV30	TRBJ2-5	-	CAWSPGPGETQYF	TGTGCCTGGAGCCCGGGCCCGGGGGAGACCCAGTACTTC
-	TRBV10-3	TRBJ1-3	-	CAIRIGGSGNTIYF	TGTGCCATCAGGATAGGGGGTTCTGGAAACACCATATATTTT
-	TRBV18	TRBJ2-2	-	CASSGEAATNTGELFF	TGTGCCAGCTCAGGAGAGGCAGCTACAAACACCGGGGAGCTGTTTTTT
-	TRBV11-1	TRBJ2-3	-	CASSHGRGRATDTQYF	TGTGCCAGCAGCCATGGGCGGGGCAGGGCCACAGATACGCAGTATTTT
TRBD1	TRBV19	TRBJ1-4	-	CASSEDRGLEKLFF	TGTGCCAGTAGTGAAGACAGGGGGCTTGAAAAACTGTTTTTT
TRBD2	TRBV9	TRBJ2-2	-	CASSVGTSGVGELFF	TGTGCCAGCAGCGTAGGGACTAGCGGGGTCGGGGAGCTGTTTTTT
-	TRBV7-9	TRBJ2-7	few	CASSLAAGVEYEQYF	TGTGCCAGCAGCTTAGCCGCGGGCGTGGAGTACGAGCAGTACTTC
TRBD1	TRBV30	TRBJ1-5	-	CAWRRPGQDNQPQHF	TGTGCCTGGAGAAGACCGGGACAGGACAATCAGCCCCAGCATTTT
TRBD2	TRBV9	TRBJ2-5	-	CASSSAAGSGGMAQYF	TGTGCCAGCAGCTCCGCCGCCGGGAGCGGGGGTATGGCCCAGTACTTC
-	TRBV4-1	TRBJ2-5	-	CASSQERTVRETQYF	TGCGCCAGCAGCCAAGAAAGGACAGTTCGGGAGACCCAGTACTTC
TRBD1	TRBV7-9	TRBJ2-1	-	CATIPQGAASYNEQFF	TGTGCCACCATTCCACAGGGGGCCGCGTCCTACAATGAGCAGTTCTTC
-	TRBV11-2	TRBJ1-2	once	CASSPRGRVYGYTF	TGTGCCAGCAGCCCCAGAGGCAGGGTCTATGGCTACACCTTC
-	TRBV7-9	TRBJ1-2	-	CASRPTGFGYTF	TGTGCCAGCAGACCTACAGGGTTTGGCTACACCTTC
-	TRBV7-5	TRBJ1-6	-	CARSRPGHNYF	TGTGCCAGAAGTAGACCGGGACATAACTACTTT
-	TRBV10-2	TRBJ2-5	-	CASSESSPETQYF	TGCGCCAGCAGTGAGTCTAGTCCGGAGACCCAGTACTTC
-	TRBV4-1	TRBJ2-5	-	CASSQQGQETQYF	TGCGCCAGCAGCCAGCAGGGGCAAGAGACCCAGTACTTC
-	TRBV25-1	TRBJ1-1	-	CASSESGPQHAFF	TGTGCCAGCAGTGAATCAGGTCCCCAGCATGCTTTCTTT
TRBD1	TRBV6-5	TRBJ1-5	-	CASRPTGPSNQPQHF	TGTGCCAGCAGACCGACAGGGCCGAGCAATCAGCCCCAGCATTTT
-	TRBV2	TRBJ1-4	-	CASSPRGDLNEKLFF	TGTGCCAGCAGCCCCCGGGGGGACCTTAATGAAAAACTGTTTTTT
-	TRBV5-4	TRBJ1-2	-	CASSLKEKYYGYTF	TGTGCCAGCAGCTTGAAGGAGAAATACTATGGCTACACCTTC
-	TRBV4-3	TRBJ1-6	few	CASSQESSYNSPLHF	TGCGCCAGCAGCCAGGAGAGCTCCTATAATTCACCCCTCCACTTT
-	TRBV19	TRBJ1-5	-	CASKAGSNQPQHF	TGTGCCAGTAAGGCAGGGAGCAATCAGCCCCAGCATTTT
-	TRBV18	TRBJ1-1	-	CASSRLRDTEAFF	TGTGCCAGCTCACGGCTCAGGGACACTGAAGCTTTCTTT
-	TRBV15	TRBJ2-6	-	CATSIGTGGANVLTF	TGTGCCACCAGCATCGGGACTGGTGGGGCCAACGTCCTGACTTTC
TRBD1	TRBV18	TRBJ2-5	-	CASSRDTGGAETQYF	TGTGCCAGCTCGCGAGACACAGGGGGCGCTGAGACCCAGTACTTC
-	TRBV30	TRBJ1-2	once	CAWSRAVLIYGYTF	TGTGCCTGGAGTCGAGCGGTTCTTATCTATGGCTACACCTTC
-	TRBV7-8	TRBJ1-5	-	CASSSHRSPGNQPQHF	TGTGCCAGCAGCTCCCACCGTAGCCCAGGGAATCAGCCCCAGCATTTT
TRBD1	TRBV4-3	TRBJ1-2	-	CASSQEQGAISYTF	TGCGCCAGCAGCCAAGAACAGGGGGCCATAAGCTACACCTTC
TRBD2	TRBV5-1	TRBJ2-5	-	CASSLVLAGGPEETQYF	TGCGCCAGCAGCTTGGTTCTAGCGGGGGGGCCGGAAGAGACCCAGTACTTC
TRBD1	TRBV9	TRBJ1-5	-	CASSDQGAWQPQHF	TGTGCCAGCAGCGATCAGGGGGCCTGGCAGCCCCAGCATTTT
TRBD1	TRBV13	TRBJ1-3	few	CASSPTGIRGNTIYF	TGTGCCAGCAGCCCGACAGGGATCCGCGGGAACACCATATATTTT
TRBD2	TRBV4-2	TRBJ2-1	many	CASSQLAGDPSYNEQFF	TGTGCCAGCAGCCAATTAGCGGGGGACCCCTCCTACAATGAGCAGTTCTTC